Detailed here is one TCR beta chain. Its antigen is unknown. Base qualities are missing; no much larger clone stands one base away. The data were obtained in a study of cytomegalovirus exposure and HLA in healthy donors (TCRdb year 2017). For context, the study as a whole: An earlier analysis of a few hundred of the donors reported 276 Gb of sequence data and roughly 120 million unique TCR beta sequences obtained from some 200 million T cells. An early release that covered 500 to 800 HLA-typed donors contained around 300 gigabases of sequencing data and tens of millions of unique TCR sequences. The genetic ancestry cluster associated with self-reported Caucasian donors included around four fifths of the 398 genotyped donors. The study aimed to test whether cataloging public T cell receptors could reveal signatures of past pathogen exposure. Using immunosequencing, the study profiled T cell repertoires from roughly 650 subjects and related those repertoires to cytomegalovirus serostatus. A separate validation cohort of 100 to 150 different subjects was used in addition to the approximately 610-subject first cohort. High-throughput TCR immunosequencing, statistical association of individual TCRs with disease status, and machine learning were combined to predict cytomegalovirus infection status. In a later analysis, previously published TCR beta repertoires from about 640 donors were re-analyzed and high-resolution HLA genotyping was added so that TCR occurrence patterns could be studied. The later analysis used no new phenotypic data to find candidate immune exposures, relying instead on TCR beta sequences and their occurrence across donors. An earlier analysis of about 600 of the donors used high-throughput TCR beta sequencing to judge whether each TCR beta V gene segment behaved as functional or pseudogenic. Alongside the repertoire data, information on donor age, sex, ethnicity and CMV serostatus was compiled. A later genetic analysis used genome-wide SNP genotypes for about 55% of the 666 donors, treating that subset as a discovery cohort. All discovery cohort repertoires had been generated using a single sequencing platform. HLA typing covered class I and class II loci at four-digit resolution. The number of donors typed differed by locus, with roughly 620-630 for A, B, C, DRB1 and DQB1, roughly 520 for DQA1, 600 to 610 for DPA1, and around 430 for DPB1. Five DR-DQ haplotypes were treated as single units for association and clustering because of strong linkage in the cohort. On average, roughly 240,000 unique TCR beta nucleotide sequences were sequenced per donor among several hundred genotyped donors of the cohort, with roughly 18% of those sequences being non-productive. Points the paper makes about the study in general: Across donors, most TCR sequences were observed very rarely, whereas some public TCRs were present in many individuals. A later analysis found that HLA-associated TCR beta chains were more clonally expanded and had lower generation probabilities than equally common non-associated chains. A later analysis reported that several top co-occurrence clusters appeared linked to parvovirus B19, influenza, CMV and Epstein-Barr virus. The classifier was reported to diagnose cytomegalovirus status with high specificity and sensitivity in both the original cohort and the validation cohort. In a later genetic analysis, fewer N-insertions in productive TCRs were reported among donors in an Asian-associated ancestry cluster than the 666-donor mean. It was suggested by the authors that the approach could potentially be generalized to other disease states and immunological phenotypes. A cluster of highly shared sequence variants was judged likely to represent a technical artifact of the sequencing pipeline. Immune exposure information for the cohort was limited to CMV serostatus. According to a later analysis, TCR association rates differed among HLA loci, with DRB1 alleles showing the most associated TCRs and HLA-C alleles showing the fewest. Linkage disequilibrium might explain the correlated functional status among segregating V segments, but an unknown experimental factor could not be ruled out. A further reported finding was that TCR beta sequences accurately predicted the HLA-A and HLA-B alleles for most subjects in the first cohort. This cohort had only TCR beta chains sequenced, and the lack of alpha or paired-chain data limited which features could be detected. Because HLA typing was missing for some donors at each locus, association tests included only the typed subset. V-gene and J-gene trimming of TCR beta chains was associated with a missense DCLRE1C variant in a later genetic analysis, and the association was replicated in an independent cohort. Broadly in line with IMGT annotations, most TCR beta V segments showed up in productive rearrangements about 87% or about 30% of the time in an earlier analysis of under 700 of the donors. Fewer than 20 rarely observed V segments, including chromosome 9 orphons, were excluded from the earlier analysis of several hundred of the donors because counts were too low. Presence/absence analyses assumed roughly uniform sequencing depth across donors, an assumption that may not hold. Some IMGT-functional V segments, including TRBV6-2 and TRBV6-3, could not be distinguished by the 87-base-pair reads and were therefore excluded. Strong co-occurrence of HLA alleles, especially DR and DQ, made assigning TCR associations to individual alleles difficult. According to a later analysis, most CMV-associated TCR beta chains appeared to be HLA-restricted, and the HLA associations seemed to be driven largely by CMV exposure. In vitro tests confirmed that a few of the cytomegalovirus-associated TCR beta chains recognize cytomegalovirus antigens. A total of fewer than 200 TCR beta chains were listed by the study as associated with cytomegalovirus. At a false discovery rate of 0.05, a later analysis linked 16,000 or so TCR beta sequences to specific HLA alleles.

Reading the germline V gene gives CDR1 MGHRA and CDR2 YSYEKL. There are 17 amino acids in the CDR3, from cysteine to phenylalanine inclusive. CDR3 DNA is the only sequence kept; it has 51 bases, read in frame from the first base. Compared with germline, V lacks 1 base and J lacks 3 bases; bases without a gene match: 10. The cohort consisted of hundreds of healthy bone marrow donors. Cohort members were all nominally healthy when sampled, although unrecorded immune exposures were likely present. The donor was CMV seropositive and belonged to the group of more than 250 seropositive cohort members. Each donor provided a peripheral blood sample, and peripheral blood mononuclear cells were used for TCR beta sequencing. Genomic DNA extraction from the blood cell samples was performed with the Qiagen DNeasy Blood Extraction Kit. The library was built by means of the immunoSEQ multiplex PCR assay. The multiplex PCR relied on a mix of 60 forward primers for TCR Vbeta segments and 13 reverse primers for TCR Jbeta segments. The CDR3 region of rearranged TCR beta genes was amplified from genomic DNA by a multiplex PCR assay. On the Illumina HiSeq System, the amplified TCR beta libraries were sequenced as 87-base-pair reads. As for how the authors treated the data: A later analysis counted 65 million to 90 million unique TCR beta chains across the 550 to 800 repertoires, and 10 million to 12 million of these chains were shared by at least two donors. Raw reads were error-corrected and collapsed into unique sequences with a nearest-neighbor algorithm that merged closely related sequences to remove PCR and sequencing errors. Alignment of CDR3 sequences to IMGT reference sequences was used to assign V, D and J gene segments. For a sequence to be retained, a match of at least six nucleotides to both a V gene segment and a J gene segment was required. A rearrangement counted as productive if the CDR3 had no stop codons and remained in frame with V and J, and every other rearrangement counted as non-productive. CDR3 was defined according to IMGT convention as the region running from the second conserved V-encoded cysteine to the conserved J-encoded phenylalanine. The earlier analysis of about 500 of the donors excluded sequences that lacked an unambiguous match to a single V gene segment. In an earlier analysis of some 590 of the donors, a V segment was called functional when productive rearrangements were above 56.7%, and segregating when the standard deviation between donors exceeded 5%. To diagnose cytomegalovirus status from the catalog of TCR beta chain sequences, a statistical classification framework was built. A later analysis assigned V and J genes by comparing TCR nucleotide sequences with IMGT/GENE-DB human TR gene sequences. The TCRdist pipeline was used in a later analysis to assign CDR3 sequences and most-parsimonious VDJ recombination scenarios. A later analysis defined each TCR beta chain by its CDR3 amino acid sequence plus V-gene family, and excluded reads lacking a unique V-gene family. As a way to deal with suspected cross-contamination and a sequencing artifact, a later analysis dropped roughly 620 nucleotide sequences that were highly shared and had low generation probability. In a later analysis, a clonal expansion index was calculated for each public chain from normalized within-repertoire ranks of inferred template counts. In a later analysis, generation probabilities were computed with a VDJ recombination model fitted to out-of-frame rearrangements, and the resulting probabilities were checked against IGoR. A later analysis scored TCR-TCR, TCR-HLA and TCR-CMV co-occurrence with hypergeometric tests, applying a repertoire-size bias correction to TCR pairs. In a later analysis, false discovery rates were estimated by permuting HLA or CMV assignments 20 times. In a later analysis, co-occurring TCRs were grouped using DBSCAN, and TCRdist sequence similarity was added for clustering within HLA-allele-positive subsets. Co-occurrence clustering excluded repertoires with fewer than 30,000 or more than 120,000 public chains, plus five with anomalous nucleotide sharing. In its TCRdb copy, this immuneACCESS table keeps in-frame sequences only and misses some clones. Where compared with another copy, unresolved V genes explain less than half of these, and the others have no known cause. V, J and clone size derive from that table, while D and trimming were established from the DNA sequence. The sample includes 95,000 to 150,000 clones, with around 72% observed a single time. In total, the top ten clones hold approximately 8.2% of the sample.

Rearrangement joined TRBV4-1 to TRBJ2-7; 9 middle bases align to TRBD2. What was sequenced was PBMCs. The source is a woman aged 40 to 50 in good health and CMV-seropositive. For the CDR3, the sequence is CASSQGWSAGGHYEQYF. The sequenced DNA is TGCGCCAGCAGCCAAGGCTGGAGTGCGGGGGGGCACTACGAGCAGTACTTC.